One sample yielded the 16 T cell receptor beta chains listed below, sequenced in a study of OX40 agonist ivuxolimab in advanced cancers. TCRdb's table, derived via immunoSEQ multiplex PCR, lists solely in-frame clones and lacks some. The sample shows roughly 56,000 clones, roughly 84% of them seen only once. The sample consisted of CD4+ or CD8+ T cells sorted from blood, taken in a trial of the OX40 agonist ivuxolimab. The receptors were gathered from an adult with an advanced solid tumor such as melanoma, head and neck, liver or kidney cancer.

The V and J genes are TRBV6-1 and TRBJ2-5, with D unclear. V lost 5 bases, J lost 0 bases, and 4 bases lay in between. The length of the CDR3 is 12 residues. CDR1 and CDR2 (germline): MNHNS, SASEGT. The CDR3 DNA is TGTGCCAGCAGTCCATACCAAGAGACCCAGTACTTC. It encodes CASSPYQETQYF.

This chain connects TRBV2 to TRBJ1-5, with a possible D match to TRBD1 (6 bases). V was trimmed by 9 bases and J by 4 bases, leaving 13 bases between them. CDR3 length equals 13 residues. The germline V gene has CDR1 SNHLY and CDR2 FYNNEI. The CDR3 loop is CASRQAQNQPQHF. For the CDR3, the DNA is TGTGCCAGTAGACAGGCTCAAAATCAGCCCCAGCATTTT.

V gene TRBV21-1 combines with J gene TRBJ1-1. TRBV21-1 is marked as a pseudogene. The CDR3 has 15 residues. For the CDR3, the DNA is TGTGCCAGCAGCTTAAGGGAGAGCATGAACACTGAAGCTTTCTTT. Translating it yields CASSLRESMNTEAFF.

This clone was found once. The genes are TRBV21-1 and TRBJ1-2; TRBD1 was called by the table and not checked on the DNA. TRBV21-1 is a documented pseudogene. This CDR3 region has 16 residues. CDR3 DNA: TGTGCCAGCAGCGGAGACTCGGACAGGGGGAGGTATGGCTACACCTTC. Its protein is CASSGDSDRGRYGYTF.

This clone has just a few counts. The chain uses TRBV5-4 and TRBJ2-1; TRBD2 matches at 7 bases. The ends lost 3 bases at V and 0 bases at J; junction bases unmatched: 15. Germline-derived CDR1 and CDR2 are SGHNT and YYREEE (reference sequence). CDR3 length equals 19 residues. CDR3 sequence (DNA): TGTGCCAGCAGCTCTACCCAGGGACTACCCGAGAGCTCCTACAATGAGCAGTTCTTC. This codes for CASSSTQGLPESSYNEQFF. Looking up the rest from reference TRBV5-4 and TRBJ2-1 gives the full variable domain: ETGVTQSPTHLIKTRGQQVTLRCSSQSGHNTVSWYQQALGQGPQFIFQYYREEENGRGNFPPRFSGLQFPNYSSELNVNALELDDSALYLCASSSTQGLPESSYNEQFFGPGTRLTVL.

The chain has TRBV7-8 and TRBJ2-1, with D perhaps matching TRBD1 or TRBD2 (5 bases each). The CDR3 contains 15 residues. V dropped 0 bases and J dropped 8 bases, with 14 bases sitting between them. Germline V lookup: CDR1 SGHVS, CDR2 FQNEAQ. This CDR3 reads CASSLAQGPRDEQFF. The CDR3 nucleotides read TGTGCCAGCAGCTTAGCGCAGGGACCCAGGGATGAGCAGTTCTTC.

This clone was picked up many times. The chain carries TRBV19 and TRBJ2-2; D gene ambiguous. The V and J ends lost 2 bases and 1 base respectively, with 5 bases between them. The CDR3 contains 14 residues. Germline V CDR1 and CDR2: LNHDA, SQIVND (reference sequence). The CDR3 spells CASSISENTGELFF. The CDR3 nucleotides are TGTGCCAGTAGTATATCGGAGAACACCGGGGAGCTGTTTTTT.

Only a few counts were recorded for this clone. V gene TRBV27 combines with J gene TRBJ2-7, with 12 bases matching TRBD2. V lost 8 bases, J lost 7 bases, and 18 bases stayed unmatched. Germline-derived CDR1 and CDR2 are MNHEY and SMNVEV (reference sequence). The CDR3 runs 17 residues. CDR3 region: CASWPGLAGGPSKEQYF. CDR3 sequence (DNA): TGTGCCAGCTGGCCGGGGCTAGCGGGAGGGCCGTCGAAAGAGCAGTACTTC.

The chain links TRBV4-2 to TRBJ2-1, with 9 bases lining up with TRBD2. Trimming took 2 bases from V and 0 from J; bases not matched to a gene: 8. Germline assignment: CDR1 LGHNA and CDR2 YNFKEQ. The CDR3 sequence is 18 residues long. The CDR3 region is CASSQHSGRGSSYNEQFF. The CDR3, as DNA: TGTGCCAGCAGCCAACATAGCGGGAGAGGGAGCTCCTACAATGAGCAGTTCTTC.

CDR3 nucleotides: TGTGCCAGCAGCTTAGGGGCCAGGGGTTTAACGAACACCGGGGAGCTGTTTTTT. Protein product: CASSLGARGLTNTGELFF. V gene TRBV7-9 combines with J gene TRBJ2-2; weak D call: TRBD1 (6 bases). V was clipped by 1 base and J by 0 bases, with 15 bases between them. The CDR3 totals 18 residues. Germline CDR1 reads SEHNR; CDR2 reads FQNEAQ (reference sequence).

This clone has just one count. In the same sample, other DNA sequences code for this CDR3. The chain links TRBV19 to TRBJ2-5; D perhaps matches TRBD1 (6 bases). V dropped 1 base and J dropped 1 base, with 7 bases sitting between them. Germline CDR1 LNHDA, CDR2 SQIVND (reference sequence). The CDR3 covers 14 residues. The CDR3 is CASSIARGQETQYF. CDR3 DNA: TGTGCCAGTAGTATAGCCAGGGGCCAAGAGACCCAGTACTTC. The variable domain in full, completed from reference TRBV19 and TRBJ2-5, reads DGGITQSPKYLFRKEGQNVTLSCEQNLNHDAMYWYRQDPGQGLRLIYYSQIVNDFQKGDIAEGYSVSREKKESFPLTVTSAQKNPTAFYLCASSIARGQETQYFGPGTRLLVL.

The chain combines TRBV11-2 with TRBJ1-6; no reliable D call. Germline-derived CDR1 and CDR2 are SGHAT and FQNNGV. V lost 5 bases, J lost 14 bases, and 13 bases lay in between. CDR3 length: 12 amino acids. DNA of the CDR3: TGTGCCAGCAGCCTGATAATTGGGGCCCTCCACTTT. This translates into CASSLIIGALHF.

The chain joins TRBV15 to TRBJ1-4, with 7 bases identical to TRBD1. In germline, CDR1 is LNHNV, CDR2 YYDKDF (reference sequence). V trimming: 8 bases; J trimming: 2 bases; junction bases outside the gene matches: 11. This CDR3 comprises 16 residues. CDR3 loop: CATYHRGVSTNEKLFF. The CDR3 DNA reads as TGTGCCACCTATCACAGGGGAGTCTCGACTAATGAAAAACTGTTTTTT.

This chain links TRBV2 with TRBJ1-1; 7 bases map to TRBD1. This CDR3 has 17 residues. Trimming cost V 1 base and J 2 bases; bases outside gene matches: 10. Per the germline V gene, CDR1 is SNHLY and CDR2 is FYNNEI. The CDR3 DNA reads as TGTGCCAGCAGTGAAGTACCGCCGGGACAGCTAAACACTGAAGCTTTCTTT. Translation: CASSEVPPGQLNTEAFF.

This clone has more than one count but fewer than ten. Here the CDR3 DNA reads TGCGCCAGCGCGGTGGCGGAAAATGAAAAACTGTTTTTT. Encoded protein: CASAVAENEKLFF. V is TRBV5-1 and J is TRBJ1-4; no firm D call. V was pared by 7 bases and J by 5 bases, with 12 bases between. The CDR3 extends over 13 amino acids. Germline lookup yields CDR1 SGHRS and CDR2 YFSETQ.

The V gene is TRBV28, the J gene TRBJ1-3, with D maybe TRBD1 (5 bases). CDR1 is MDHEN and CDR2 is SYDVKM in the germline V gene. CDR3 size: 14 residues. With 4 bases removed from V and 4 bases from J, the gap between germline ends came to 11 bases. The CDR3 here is CASSWGRLGNTIYF. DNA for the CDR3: TGTGCCAGCAGTTGGGGACGGCTCGGAAACACCATATATTTT.